This TCR beta chain was profiled in a study of shared clonotypes between healthy human individuals. About the research overall: The study drew on two women and three men aged 18 to 49 as donors.

Extraction of genomic DNA in unsorted samples used 86 million or so PBMCs. Clones were sequenced by immunoSEQ multiplex PCR, and TCRdb holds only the in-frame ones, with some missing. This table holds about 480,000 clones, 60% to 80% found once. As regards this clone: Its antigen is currently unknown.

The study, taken as a whole, reports: Only blood was sampled, and tissue TCR repertoires likely differ from blood ones.

Germline V CDR1 and CDR2: SGHVS, FNYEAQ. The CDR3 extends over 14 amino acids. V shed 0 bases and J shed 4 bases, with 9 bases lying between them. Sequenced material: PBMCs. The sequence came from a woman aged 35 to 49 in good health. Some clones in this sample may be carry-over from other donors' samples. The chain is built from TRBV7-6 and TRBJ2-5; no clear D. As DNA, the CDR3 is TGTGCCAGCAGCTTAGCTGGGAATTCAGAGACCCAGTACTTC. Its protein product is CASSLAGNSETQYF.